The rows below give T cell receptor beta chains drawn from one sample of a study of blood T cell repertoires in COVID-19. Method: immunoSEQ multiplex PCR; TCRdb's copy keeps in-frame clones and lacks some. This repertoire shows 350,000 to 550,000 clones, 85% to 90% found once; its top ten account for about 4.3%. Sequencing input: peripheral blood. The receptors were sampled from a woman aged 30 to 39 with acute or convalescent COVID-19. Both conserved end residues are trimmed from each CDR3.

j_call v_call cdr3_length cdr3_aa
TRBJ1-2 TRBV6-5 12 ASSSGAANYGYT
TRBJ2-7 TRBV2 11 ASSRTGFDEQY
TRBJ1-1 TRBV12-3/TRBV12-4 11 ASSQLGQFEAF
TRBJ2-1 TRBV27 16 ASSTPPTAGGTYNEQF
TRBJ1-3 TRBV6-1 13 ASSDRKYSGNTIY
TRBJ1-1 TRBV6-5 13 ASSYSEAVGTEAF
TRBJ1-5 TRBV7-8 11 ASSKDRNQPQH
TRBJ2-1 TRBV27 15 ASSLLGAWAVNGEQF
TRBJ2-5 TRBV5-4 9 ASSLKETQY
TRBJ2-3 TRBV18 13 ASSLGQGRADTQY
TRBJ1-2 TRBV11-2 12 ASSLVGQTYGYT
TRBJ2-3 TRBV19 16 ASAFWGGGLGSTDTQY
TRBJ1-1 TRBV5-4 11 ASSETGNTEAF
TRBJ1-1 TRBV5-4 13 ASSLVGGVNTEAF
TRBJ2-2 TRBV9 14 ASSVEAGANTGELF
TRBJ2-7 TRBV20-1 9 SAREYYEQY
TRBJ2-7 TRBV9 15 ASSVSGTSGGTYEQY
TRBJ2-1 TRBV10-3 8 AAGDDEQF
TRBJ1-1 TRBV7-3 14 ASSLLGVGRNTEAF
TRBJ2-3 TRBV11-3 12 ASSPGTSTDTQY
TRBJ2-7 TRBV4-1 11 ASSQDREQRQY
TRBJ2-7 TRBV5-4 14 ASSLGPGGLGNEQY
TRBJ2-1 TRBV27 12 ASSFGNSYNEQF
TRBJ2-7 TRBV6-1 14 ASSEAGQGTTYEQY
TRBJ1-2 TRBV28 13 ASSFFGTGGYGYT
TRBJ1-6 TRBV5-5 16 ASSYQGRAFDRNSPLH
TRBJ2-1 TRBV7-3 13 ASSLIRGSYNEQF
TRBJ1-4 TRBV5-1 13 ASAQGGTQAEKLF
TRBJ2-1 TRBV7-3 13 ASSLKKAGYNEQF
TRBJ1-6 TRBV7-3 13 ASSLLGGRYSPLH
TRBJ2-1 TRBV9 13 ASSPRGSGGYEQF
TRBJ2-1 TRBV7-2 14 ASSLVPLSRGLRLI
TRBJ2-4 TRBV6-5 10 ASSWGQGVQY
TRBJ1-2 TRBV5-1 12 ASSRQGAEYGYT
TRBJ2-4 TRBV6-5 12 ASISRDTKNIQY
TRBJ2-3 TRBV7-3 12 ASSQVGSPDTQY
TRBJ1-3 TRBV5-1 14 ASSLAGIYSGNTIY
TRBJ2-7 TRBV7-2 11 ASSGLAGYEQY
TRBJ1-4 TRBV28 13 ASSFSTGGDEKLF
TRBJ2-2 TRBV5-4 13 ASSPNPEQDGELF
TRBJ2-3 TRBV6-2/TRBV6-3 12 ASSLGQRTDTQY